This TCR beta chain was sequenced in a study of T cell responses to AZD1222 COVID-19 vaccine. Overall study results and limits: Repertoires were obtained solely post-peak T cell response. Spike-specific TCR repertoires showed rising breadth and depth after two AZD1222 doses.

Libraries were prepared by immunoSEQ multiplex PCR; TCRdb keeps only in-frame clonotypes and omits some of them. The sample has approximately 150,000 clones, roughly 87% seen once. Regarding this clone: The antigen remains unidentified.

The source of this sequence is an adult who received the MenACWY meningococcal vaccine as a control. The sequencing here drew on peripheral blood, taken 28 days after the second dose of the MenACWY control vaccine.

The CDR3 DNA is TGTGCCAGCAGCTTAAACTCGGGTCACCAAGAGACCCAGTACTTC. As protein: CASSLNSGHQETQYF. The chain employs TRBV7-3 and TRBJ2-5; D is ambiguous. V dropped 1 base and J dropped 0 bases, with 9 bases sitting between them. Germline CDR1 reads SGHTA; CDR2 reads FQGTGA. The CDR3 extends over 15 amino acids.